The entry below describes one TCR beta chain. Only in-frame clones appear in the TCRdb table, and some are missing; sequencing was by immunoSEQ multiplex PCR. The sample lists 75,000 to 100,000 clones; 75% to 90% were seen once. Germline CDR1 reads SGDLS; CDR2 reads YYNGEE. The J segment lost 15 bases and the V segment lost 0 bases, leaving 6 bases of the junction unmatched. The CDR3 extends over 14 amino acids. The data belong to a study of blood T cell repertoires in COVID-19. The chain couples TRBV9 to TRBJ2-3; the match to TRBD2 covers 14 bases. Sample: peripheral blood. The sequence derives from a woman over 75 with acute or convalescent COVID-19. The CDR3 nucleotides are TGTGCCAGCAGCGTAGGGACTAGCGGGGGGCTCTCTTATTTT. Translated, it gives CASSVGTSGGLSYF.